A selection of T cell receptor beta chains follows, all from one sample in a study of T cell repertoires and HLA-DP antigens. Antigens for these TCRs are unknown. The repertoire was sequenced with immunoSEQ multiplex PCR; TCRdb's copy has only in-frame clones and lacks some. This sample has around 100,000 clones, with 90% to 95% found just once. Source material: CD4+ T cells from PBMCs. The receptors were sampled from a woman aged 18-35 years in good health and CMV-seronegative. Each CDR3 is given with its conserved first and last residue. D genes are given only for firm matches. Not every row has a clone size; where given, it reads once, few, many or a size class.

clone size | J gene | V gene | D gene | CDR3 DNA | CDR3 protein
. | TRBJ2-2 | TRBV19 | . | TGTGCCAGTAGCCTAGGAGGGTCGAACACCGGGGAGCTGTTTTTT | CASSLGGSNTGELFF
. | TRBJ1-5 | TRBV5-1 | . | TGCGCCAGCAGCTTGGACAGCGATAGCAATCAGCCCCAGCATTTT | CASSLDSDSNQPQHF
. | TRBJ2-7 | TRBV25-1 | . | TGTGCCAGCAGTGTAAACTACGAGCAGTACTTC | CASSVNYEQYF
. | TRBJ2-3 | TRBV28 | TRBD2 | TGTGCCAGCAGGGGGGGACTAGCGGGAGACGTGCTGACGCAGTATTTT | CASRGGLAGDVLTQYF
. | TRBJ2-6 | TRBV7-2 | TRBD1 | TGTGCCAGCAGCTTGGACAGGGGGCTTGGGGCCAACGTCCTGACTTTC | CASSLDRGLGANVLTF
once | TRBJ1-5 | TRBV19 | . | TGTGCCAGTAGTATAGAGGGGGGACTACAGCCCCAGCATTTT | CASSIEGGLQPQHF
. | TRBJ2-1 | TRBV9 | TRBD1 | TGTGCCAGCAGCGTTCGACAGGGTACGAACAATGAGCAGTTCTTC | CASSVRQGTNNEQFF
. | TRBJ2-3 | TRBV9 | TRBD2 | TGTGCCAGCAATGTGGGACTAGCGGGAGGATCAGATACGCAGTATTTT | CASNVGLAGGSDTQYF
. | TRBJ2-1 | TRBV7-2 | TRBD2 | TGTGCCAGCAGCTTAGTAGGGTTAGCGGGGGCCCGTTATAATGAGCAGTTCTTC | CASSLVGLAGARYNEQFF
once | TRBJ2-1 | TRBV5-1 | . | TGCGCCAGCACCCGGACGGAACCCTACAATGAGCAGCTCTTC | CASTRTEPYNEQLF